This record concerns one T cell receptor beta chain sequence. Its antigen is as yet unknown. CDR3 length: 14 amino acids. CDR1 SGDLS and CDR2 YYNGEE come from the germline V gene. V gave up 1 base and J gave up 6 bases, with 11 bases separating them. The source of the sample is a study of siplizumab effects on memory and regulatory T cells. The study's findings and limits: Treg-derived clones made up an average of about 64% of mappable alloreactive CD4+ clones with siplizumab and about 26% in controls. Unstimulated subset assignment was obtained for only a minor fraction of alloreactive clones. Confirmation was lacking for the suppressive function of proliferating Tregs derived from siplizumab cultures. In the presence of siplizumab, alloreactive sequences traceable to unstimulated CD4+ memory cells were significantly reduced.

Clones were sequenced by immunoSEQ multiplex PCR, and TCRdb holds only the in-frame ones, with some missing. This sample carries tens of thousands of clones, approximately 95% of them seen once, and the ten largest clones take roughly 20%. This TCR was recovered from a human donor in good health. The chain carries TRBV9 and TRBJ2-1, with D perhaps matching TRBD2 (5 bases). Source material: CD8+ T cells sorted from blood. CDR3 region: CASSVNSGFNEQFF. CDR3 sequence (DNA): TGTGCCAGCAGCGTAAACTCGGGATTCAATGAGCAGTTCTTC. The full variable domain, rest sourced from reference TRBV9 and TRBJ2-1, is DSGVTQTPKHLITATGQRVTLRCSPRSGDLSVYWYQQSLDQGLQFLIQYYNGEERAKGNILERFSAQQFPDLHSELNLSSLELGDSALYFCASSVNSGFNEQFFGPGTRLTVL.